The clone carrying this T cell receptor beta chain was counted a single time. This sample stems from a study of blood T cell repertoires in COVID-19. In the study overall: Samples of COVID-19 (acute and convalescent) were obtained from the United States, Italy and Spain. Sample material is recorded as cDNA or gDNA derived from T cells, B-cell-depleted T cells, or PBMCs.

Enrolment of Seattle patients took place during active infection, and they were followed longitudinally. After removal of 5 bases from V and 6 bases from J, the junction contained 5 bases not matched to a gene. This CDR3 spans 16 amino acids. Germline CDR1 reads MDHEN; CDR2 reads SYDVKM. The repertoire was sequenced with immunoSEQ multiplex PCR; TCRdb's copy has only in-frame clones and lacks some. In the table there are roughly 300,000 clones, roughly 89% of which are singletons. This TCR derives from a woman in her twenties or thirties with COVID-19, enrolled during active disease. This chain connects TRBV28 to TRBJ2-4, with 15 bases matching TRBD2. The sequencing input was peripheral blood. DNA of the CDR3: TGTGCCAGCAGTCCTCGGACTAGCGGGGGGGGAAACATTCAGTACTTC. Amino acids: CASSPRTSGGGNIQYF.